This TCR beta chain was recovered during a study of blood T cell repertoires in COVID-19. CDR1 is SGHTA and CDR2 is FQGNSA in the germline V gene. The CDR3 length is 15 residues. V gave up 1 base and J gave up 0 bases; unmatched junction bases: 3. TCRdb keeps only in-frame clones here, not all; method: immunoSEQ multiplex PCR. This table has 110,000 or so clones, 70% to 80% appearing once. The chain combines TRBV7-2 with TRBJ2-7; 7 bases are a match to TRBD1. Sequenced sample: peripheral blood. The clonotype comes from a man between 65 and 79 years old with acute or convalescent COVID-19. CDR3: CASSLGDRSSYEQYF. In nucleotides, the CDR3 is TGTGCCAGCAGCTTAGGGGACAGAAGCTCCTACGAGCAGTACTTC.